Below are 13 T cell receptor beta chains sequenced from a single sample in a study of vaccination effects on CD4 cells after COVID-19. Sequencing used immunoSEQ multiplex PCR; TCRdb keeps in-frame clones, though not all of them. The data show more than 60,000 clones, 72% seen once. At the end of about 9 days of culture, CD4+ T cells were isolated. For these receptors, no antigen is known. Sequenced here: CD4+ T cells from PBMCs cultured without peptide, sampled before COVID-19 vaccination. The origin of the receptors is a human donor who had a prior SARS-CoV-2 infection.

This clone was found a few times. The chain employs TRBV29-1 and TRBJ2-1; 9 bases fit TRBD1. Germline trimming cut 4 bases from V and 5 bases from J; bases unmatched to any gene: 3. The CDR3 extends over 13 amino acids. CDR1 and CDR2 from the germline V gene are SQVTM and ANQGSEA. The CDR3 region has the DNA TGCAGCGTTGTGGACAGGGGTAACAATGAGCAGTTCTTC. Translation gives CSVVDRGNNEQFF.

The sample holds a few counts of this clone. The V gene is TRBV5-1, the J gene TRBJ1-6, with 8 positions matching TRBD1. J was trimmed by 6 bases and V by 0 bases; bases with no gene match: 5. CDR3 length: 16 residues. Germline V gene lookup returns CDR1 SGHRS and CDR2 YFSETQ. The CDR3 region has the DNA TGCGCCAGCAGCTTGGACGGACAGGGTAGTAATTCACCCCTCCACTTT. Its translation: CASSLDGQGSNSPLHF.

In its sample, this clone was seen once. J is TRBJ1-3 and V is TRBV30; D ambiguous. Germline CDR1 and CDR2: GTSNPN and SVGIG (reference sequence). V lost 3 bases and J lost 0, with 6 bases in between. The CDR3 spans 13 residues. The CDR3 DNA follows: TGTGCCTGGAGCTGGACCTCTGGAAACACCATATATTTT. Residues: CAWSWTSGNTIYF. Drawing the rest from reference TRBV30 and TRBJ1-3, the complete variable domain is SQTIHQWPATLVQPVGSPLSLECTVEGTSNPNLYWYRQAAGRGLQLLFYSVGIGQISSEVPQNLSASRPQDRQFILSSKKLLLSDSGFYLCAWSWTSGNTIYFGEGSWLTVV.

The rearrangement joins TRBV11-3 to TRBJ2-7; D remains ambiguous. The length of the CDR3 is 14 residues. Germline-derived CDR1 and CDR2 are SGHNT and YENEEA. V dropped 0 bases and J dropped 3 bases, with 9 bases sitting between them. The CDR3 loop is CASSLDYTIYEQYF. CDR3 DNA sequence: TGTGCCAGCAGCTTAGACTACACAATCTACGAGCAGTACTTC.

The chain is built from TRBV12-5 and TRBJ2-6; D perhaps matches TRBD1 (6 bases). The V end was cut by 3 bases, the J end by 2 bases, with 11 bases between. The CDR3 consists of 16 residues. Germline CDR1 and CDR2: LGHNT and FRNRAP. The CDR3 protein is CASGFQAGAGANVLTF. CDR3 DNA: TGTGCTAGTGGTTTTCAAGCAGGGGCTGGGGCCAACGTCCTGACTTTC.

The chain employs TRBV27 and TRBJ1-6; D not certain. Trimming removed 8 bases from V and 10 bases from J, with 12 bases in between. The CDR3 has 12 amino acids. CDR1 and CDR2 from the germline V gene are MNHEY and SMNVEV (reference sequence). In DNA form, the CDR3 reads TGTGCCAGCGGAACATCGGCATCACCCCTCCACTTT. It is translated as CASGTSASPLHF.

V and J are TRBV4-2 and TRBJ1-3; D uncertain. Germline V gene data show CDR1 as LGHNA and CDR2 as YNFKEQ. The CDR3 consists of 13 residues. V was trimmed by 0 bases and J by 4 bases, leaving 4 bases between them. In DNA, the CDR3 is TGTGCCAGCAGCCAAGAAGGCGGAAACACCATATATTTT. Protein sequence: CASSQEGGNTIYF.

The chain carries TRBV4-1 and TRBJ2-3, with D unclear. This CDR3 is built from 11 residues. CDR1 and CDR2 from the germline V gene are MGHRA and YSYEKL. Deletions cut 4 bases from V and 6 bases from J, with 5 bases between. The chain's CDR3 is CASSLSDTQYF. The CDR3 nucleotides read TGCGCCAGCAGCCTTTCGGATACGCAGTATTTT.

The chain links TRBV5-6 to TRBJ1-5; D ambiguous. The germline V gene has CDR1 SGHDT and CDR2 YYEEEE. Trimming shortened V by 2 bases and J by 0 bases, and 12 bases separated the two germline ends. The CDR3 spans 16 residues. In DNA, the CDR3 is TGTGCCAGCAGCTTTATGCAGCTAAATAGCAATCAGCCCCAGCATTTT. It translates to CASSFMQLNSNQPQHF.

V gene TRBV7-2 combines with J gene TRBJ2-6; the D is unclear. Germline V gene sequence: CDR1 SGHTA, CDR2 FQGNSA. This CDR3 comprises 15 residues. Deletions cut 4 bases from V and 2 bases from J, with 9 bases between. The CDR3 is CASSSRVAGANVLTF. For the CDR3, the DNA is TGTGCCAGCAGCTCAAGGGTTGCTGGGGCCAACGTCCTGACTTTC.

This chain joins TRBV14 and TRBJ2-3; D is unresolved. The CDR3 contains 13 residues. Trimming left V 7 bases short and J 4 bases short, with 12 bases between. Germline CDR1 reads SGHDN; CDR2 reads FVKESK. CDR3 in DNA: TGTGCCAGCACATCCGAGCTTTCAGATACGCAGTATTTT. Translating gives CASTSELSDTQYF.

The chain couples TRBV9 to TRBJ2-5; 7 bases fit TRBD1. The germline V gene encodes CDR1 SGDLS and CDR2 YYNGEE. The CDR3 consists of 16 residues. The J segment lost 4 bases and the V segment lost 3 bases, leaving 12 bases of the junction unmatched. The CDR3 spells CASSAKAGGRGETQYF. The CDR3, as DNA: TGTGCCAGCAGCGCCAAAGCAGGGGGTCGGGGAGAGACCCAGTACTTC.

This clone was seen only a few times. V and J are TRBV3-1 (or the pseudogene TRBV3-2) and TRBJ1-1; 12 positions agree with TRBD1. Losses at the gene ends were 2 bases for V and 4 bases for J; bases not matched to a gene: 5. This CDR3 region has 16 residues. Per the germline V gene, CDR1 is LGHDT and CDR2 is YNNKEL (reference sequence). CDR3 sequence reads: CASSQWDRGLVTEAFF. The CDR3 DNA reads TGTGCCAGCAGCCAATGGGACAGGGGGCTGGTCACTGAAGCTTTCTTT.